This passage covers 6 T cell receptor beta chains from one sample sequenced in a study of T cells in Graves' hyperthyroidism and ophthalmopathy. Researchers took RNA transcripts and amplified the TCR beta CDR3 regions from them. With the HTBI primer set, the TCR CDR3 went through a first round of RT-PCR. TCRdb itself ran the multiplex PCR reads through MiXCR, one entry per CDR3 protein. Found here are roughly 580,000 distinct CDR3 sequences, about 15% of them singletons; the top ten hold 5.8%. The sample was blood. These receptors were taken from a woman under 40 with Graves' hyperthyroidism that later progressed to Graves' ophthalmopathy.

Ten or more counts support this clonotype. This rearrangement joins TRBV9 to TRBJ2-5; 12 positions agree with TRBD2. Unmatched junction bases numbered 13, after V lost 3 bases and J lost 4 bases. CDR1 SGDLS and CDR2 YYNGEE come from the germline V gene. This CDR3 contains 18 residues. CDR3 coding DNA: TGTGCCAGCAGCGGGGGACTAGCGGGTTCCCCGGGCCGAGAGACCCAGTACTTC. It is translated as CASSGGLAGSPGRETQYF.

Points on this clonotype: A much larger clone is a single base away; this may be a read error. V and J are TRBV6-1 and TRBJ2-7; no clear D gene. This CDR3 has 15 amino acids. V was trimmed by 1 base and J by 8 bases, leaving 18 bases between them. In germline, CDR1 is MNHNS, CDR2 SASEGT. CDR3: CASSEGYTVISQQYF. Written as DNA, the CDR3 is TGTGCCAGCAGTGAAGGTTACACGGTGATCTCCCAGCAGTACTTC.

This clonotype was counted a few times. The genes are TRBV4-1 and TRBJ2-1; D tentatively reads TRBD1 or TRBD2 (6 bases each). Germline V gene data show CDR1 as MGHRA and CDR2 as YSYEKL. This CDR3 has 13 residues. V lost 5 bases, J lost 4 bases, and 9 bases lay in between. The CDR3 DNA sequence: TGCGCCAGCAGCGGAGGGGGGTACAATGAGCAGTTCTTC. Translated, it gives CASSGGGYNEQFF.

To note about this clonotype: Its ends do not fully match the called genes, so a read error is possible. The chain combines TRBV6-1 with TRBJ1-6; the D is unclear. CDR3 length: 17 amino acids. Germline values: CDR1 MNHNS, CDR2 SASEGT. The DNA for the CDR3 is TGTGCCAGCAATCTAGACGGAGGGAGCTCCTATAATTCACCCCGCCACTTT. Amino acid sequence: CASNLDGGSSYNSPRHF.

The table lists this clonotype with many counts. CDR3 in DNA: TGTGCCAGCAGTGTGACGTACAATGAGCAGTTCTTC. Its translation: CASSVTYNEQFF. This sequence joins TRBV6-1 and TRBJ2-1; D gene ambiguous. With 4 bases removed from V and 4 bases from J, the gap between germline ends came to 5 bases. There are 12 residues in the CDR3. Germline-derived CDR1 and CDR2 are MNHNS and SASEGT.

This clonotype occurred many times. This sequence joins TRBV12-3 or TRBV12-4 and TRBJ2-1; D remains ambiguous. V dropped 2 bases and J dropped 8 bases, with 7 bases sitting between them. The length of the CDR3 is 12 residues. The CDR3 nucleotides read TGTGCCAGCAGTTTATTAGCCCATGAGCAGTTCTTC. This codes for CASSLLAHEQFF.